This entry lists 9 T cell receptor beta chains sequenced from one sample in a study of blood T cell repertoires in COVID-19. The protocol was immunoSEQ multiplex PCR, while the TCRdb copy is restricted to in-frame clones and leaves out a portion. The table lists about 65,000 clones, 80% to 95% of them singletons. The sample taken for sequencing was peripheral blood. These receptors originate from a man aged 65 to 85 with active COVID-19.

The V and J genes are TRBV3-1 (or the pseudogene TRBV3-2) and TRBJ2-3; TRBD2 matches at 9 bases. The CDR3 extends over 17 amino acids. From germline, CDR1 is LGHDT and CDR2 YNNKEL (reference sequence). The V and J ends lost 6 bases and 2 bases, in that order; junction bases with no gene match: 12. The CDR3 sequence: CASSLAGATSLTDTQYF. The DNA of the CDR3 is TGTGCCAGCAGTTTAGCGGGGGCTACGTCGCTCACAGATACGCAGTATTTT.

The chain uses TRBV2 and TRBJ2-5; D is ambiguous. Trimming pared 7 bases from V and 4 bases from J, leaving 7 bases between. From germline, CDR1 is SNHLY and CDR2 FYNNEI. The CDR3 has 11 amino acids. The CDR3 is CASNSLETQYF. The CDR3 DNA follows: TGTGCCAGCAACTCCCTAGAGACCCAGTACTTC.

The chain recombines TRBV28 with TRBJ1-1; unclear D gene. Trimming pared 6 bases from V and 1 base from J, leaving 18 bases between. Germline values: CDR1 MDHEN, CDR2 SYDVKM. This CDR3 is 16 amino acids long. The CDR3 nucleotides are TGTGCCAGCAGCGCCAGCGCGTCGGTTCCGAACACTGAAGCTTTCTTT. It is translated as CASSASASVPNTEAFF.

The chain links TRBV6-5 to TRBJ2-7; D gene ambiguous. The CDR3 spans 15 residues. V lost 0 bases and J lost 0, with 9 bases in between. Germline-derived CDR1 and CDR2 are MNHEY and SVGAGI. As DNA, the CDR3 is TGTGCCAGCAGTTACTCCCGAAAGAGCTCCTACGAGCAGTACTTC. Translation gives CASSYSRKSSYEQYF.

CDR3 sequence (DNA): TGTGCCAGCAGGGAAACACGGTCAACAGGGGGCAGGAGGAACACTGAAGCTTTCTTT. It encodes CASRETRSTGGRRNTEAFF. The chain recombines TRBV27 with TRBJ1-1, with 9 bases aligning to TRBD1. Germline CDR1 and CDR2: MNHEY and SMNVEV (reference sequence). V trimming: 6 bases; J trimming: 1 base; junction bases outside the gene matches: 18. The CDR3 covers 19 residues.

The chain carries TRBV6-2 or TRBV6-3 and TRBJ1-6, with D possibly being TRBD1 (5 bases). The V end was cut by 0 bases, the J end by 8 bases, with 11 bases between. This CDR3 spans 15 amino acids. Germline assignment: CDR1 MNHEY and CDR2 SVGEGT. CDR3 bases: TGTGCCAGCAGTTACTCGGAAAGGGGCGATTCACCCCTCCACTTT. Protein sequence: CASSYSERGDSPLHF.

The CDR3 sequence is CASSSYGQGINNEQFF. Here the CDR3 DNA reads TGTGCCAGTAGTTCATACGGGCAGGGGATAAACAATGAGCAGTTCTTC. The rearrangement joins TRBV19 to TRBJ2-1, with D perhaps TRBD1 (6 bases). The CDR3 is 16 residues long. Per the germline V gene, CDR1 is LNHDA and CDR2 is SQIVND (reference sequence). V lost 5 bases and J 5 bases, leaving 19 bases between the germline ends.

V is TRBV7-3 and J is TRBJ2-2; tentatively, D is TRBD1 (6 bases). V lost 5 bases and J 2 bases, leaving 15 bases between the germline ends. The CDR3 has 16 amino acids. Germline assignment: CDR1 SGHTA and CDR2 FQGTGA. In DNA form, the CDR3 reads TGTGCCAGCAGCCCTCGAATAGGGGGAAACACCGGGGAGCTGTTTTTT. The encoded protein is CASSPRIGGNTGELFF.

CDR3 nucleotide sequence: TGTGCCACCAGTGATCAGGGGGCAGGGCAAGAGACCCAGTACTTC. Its protein is CATSDQGAGQETQYF. The V gene is TRBV24-1, the J gene TRBJ2-5; 8 positions agree with TRBD1. V was pared by 3 bases and J by 2 bases, with 4 bases of the junction left unmatched. This CDR3 has 15 amino acids. The germline CDR1 and CDR2 sequences are KGHDR and SFDVKD.